What follows are 29 T cell receptor beta chains derived from one specimen sequenced in a study of immune heterogeneity within non-small cell lung tumors. With around 0.6 ug used per sample, the template was genomic DNA from bulk tumor. Surgeons took several biopsies per primary tumor, spaced far apart, during surgery. Surgery that was curative in intent was performed on patients with untreated, newly diagnosed non-small cell lung cancer. TCR beta CDR3 was amplified by multiplex PCR, first round ten to eleven cycles, 32 V and 13 J primers. Using its own MiXCR run on the multiplex PCR reads, TCRdb lists one record per CDR3 protein. The table lists roughly 3,200 distinct CDR3 sequences, 17% of them singletons. The sample comprised lung tumor tissue. The receptors were sampled from a man aged 45-65 years with non-small cell lung cancer.

The chain joins TRBV6-1 to TRBJ1-4; weak D call: TRBD1 (5 bases). CDR1 is MNHNS and CDR2 is SASEGT in the germline V gene. V was shortened by 7 bases and J by 2 bases, with 20 bases between the two germline ends. The CDR3 consists of 17 residues. The CDR3 DNA reads TGTGCCAGCACCCAAGGGGTAGGGGAATCGACTAATGAAAAACTGTTTTTT. Residues: CASTQGVGESTNEKLFF.

By share of the sample, this clonotype is medium-sized (0.01 to 0.1%). The gene calls are TRBV19 and TRBJ1-1; D gene ambiguous. Germline V gene lookup returns CDR1 LNHDA and CDR2 SQIVND (reference sequence). This CDR3 is 13 amino acids long. The ends were cut back, 6 bases at V and 1 base at J, with 9 bases in the middle. The CDR3 region is CASSLTANTEAFF. In DNA, the CDR3 is TGTGCCAGTAGCTTGACTGCGAACACTGAAGCTTTCTTT.

The chain combines TRBV19 with TRBJ1-5, with D perhaps matching TRBD1 (6 bases). The V end was cut by 7 bases, the J end by 4 bases, with 17 bases between. CDR1 LNHDA and CDR2 SQIVND come from the germline V gene (reference sequence). The CDR3 totals 15 residues. Here the CDR3 reads CASIDQGRSNQPQHF. The CDR3 DNA follows: TGTGCCAGTATTGACCAGGGGCGGTCGAATCAGCCCCAGCATTTT.

Within the sample, this clonotype is medium-sized (0.01 to 0.1%). The CDR3 is CASSSSYEQYF. DNA for the CDR3: TGTGCCAGTAGTTCTTCCTACGAGCAGTACTTC. This sequence joins TRBV19 and TRBJ2-7; D not resolved. Trimming left V 5 bases short and J 1 base short, with 3 bases between. The CDR3 is 11 residues long. Per germline, CDR1 LNHDA and CDR2 SQIVND (reference sequence).

This clonotype is classed as medium-sized. The chain joins TRBV12-3 or TRBV12-4 to TRBJ2-3; 11 bases align to TRBD2. V was clipped by 3 bases and J by 14 bases; unmatched bases: 13. This CDR3 contains 15 residues. The CDR3 sequence is CASSFLGTSGKQWYF. The CDR3 DNA sequence: TGTGCCAGCAGTTTTTTGGGGACTAGCGGTAAACAGTGGTATTTT.

This clonotype is classed as large. This chain uses TRBV7-6 with TRBJ2-1; 7 bases fit TRBD2. V was clipped by 2 bases and J by 0 bases; unmatched bases: 7. The CDR3 loop spans 17 amino acids. Germline CDR1 is SGHVS and CDR2 is FNYEAQ. As DNA, the CDR3 is TGTGCCAGCAGCTTACCAGCGGGCGGGAGCTCCTACAATGAGCAGTTCTTC. Translation: CASSLPAGGSSYNEQFF.

This clonotype is medium-sized by share. The genes are TRBV3-1 and TRBJ1-6, with 7 bases lining up with TRBD1. The germline V gene encodes CDR1 LGHDT and CDR2 YNNKEL (reference sequence). The CDR3 contains 14 residues. Losses at the gene ends were 4 bases for V and 5 bases for J; bases not matched to a gene: 2. The CDR3 loop is CASSPGTDNSPLHF. CDR3 bases: TGTGCCAGCAGCCCCGGGACAGATAATTCACCCCTCCACTTT.

By sample fraction, this clonotype is medium-sized. The J gene is TRBJ1-6, the V gene TRBV3-1; 10 nucleotides match TRBD1. The V gene's germline CDR1 is LGHDT and CDR2 YNNKEL (reference sequence). The CDR3 has 16 residues. V lost 4 bases, J lost 7 bases, and 7 bases stayed unmatched. CDR3 protein: CASSRGTGVDNSPLHF. Here the CDR3 DNA reads TGTGCCAGCAGCCGAGGGACAGGGGTAGACAATTCACCCCTCCACTTT.

This clonotype was found many times. This sequence joins TRBV6-2 or TRBV6-3 and TRBJ2-1; TRBD1 aligns across 11 bases. The germline gives CDR1 MNHEY, CDR2 SVGEGT. The CDR3 is 19 amino acids. V lost 2 bases and J lost 5; bases outside the gene matches: 14. The CDR3 sequence is CASSYTPGQGVLQNNEQFF. The CDR3 region has the DNA TGTGCCAGCAGTTACACACCGGGACAGGGGGTATTACAGAACAATGAGCAGTTCTTC.

This clonotype was observed many times. The chain links TRBV5-6 to TRBJ2-7, with D uncertain. V dropped 0 bases and J dropped 0 bases, with 16 bases sitting between them. The germline V gene has CDR1 SGHDT and CDR2 YYEEEE. The CDR3 has 17 amino acids. Written as DNA, the CDR3 is TGTGCCAGCAGCTTGGGGGCAGGTAGCCGCAACTCCTACGAGCAGTACTTC. It is translated as CASSLGAGSRNSYEQYF. The complete variable domain, with remaining parts taken from reference TRBV5-6 and TRBJ2-7, reads DAGVTQSPTHLIKTRGQQVTLRCSPKSGHDTVSWYQQALGQGPQFIFQYYEEEERQRGNFPDRFSGHQFPNYSSELNVNALLLGDSALYLCASSLGAGSRNSYEQYFGPGTRLTVT.

By its share, this clonotype is medium-sized. The chain carries TRBV19 and TRBJ1-4; maybe TRBD1 (6 bases). The CDR3 covers 15 residues. V shed 3 bases and J shed 0 bases, with 8 bases lying between them. Germline CDR1 and CDR2: LNHDA and SQIVND (reference sequence). The CDR3 spells CASSMRTATNEKLFF. In nucleotides, the CDR3 is TGTGCCAGTAGTATGAGGACAGCAACTAATGAAAAACTGTTTTTT.

The rearrangement links TRBV6-5 to TRBJ2-2; D ambiguous. The CDR3 sequence is 16 residues long. Between the trimmed V and J ends, which lost 4 bases and 1 base, there was a span of 13 bases. Germline CDR1 reads MNHEY; CDR2 reads SVGAGI. CDR3 nucleotides: TGTGCCAGCAGTTCCCAACGGGCCGAGAACACCGGGGAGCTGTTTTTT. Residues: CASSSQRAENTGELFF.

The chain links TRBV20-1 to TRBJ2-5; 8 bases match TRBD1. In germline, CDR1 is DFQATT, CDR2 SNEGSKA (reference sequence). Trimming at V came to 4 bases and at J to 4 bases, leaving 5 bases not matched to a gene. This CDR3 contains 13 residues. Here the CDR3 reads CSAKDRAPETQYF. The CDR3 DNA reads as TGCAGTGCTAAGGACAGGGCTCCAGAGACCCAGTACTTC.

This rearrangement joins TRBV9 to TRBJ2-3; D not certain. Between the trimmed V and J ends, which lost 0 bases and 0 bases, there was a span of 2 bases. From germline, CDR1 is SGDLS and CDR2 YYNGEE. The CDR3 extends over 13 amino acids. CDR3 sequence: CASSVGSTDTQYF. The CDR3 nucleotides read TGTGCCAGCAGCGTAGGGAGCACAGATACGCAGTATTTT.

This clonotype is termed medium-sized. The V and J genes are TRBV18 and TRBJ1-2; D is ambiguous. Trimming cost V 3 bases and J 3 bases, with 8 bases left between them. CDR1 and CDR2 (germline): KGHSH, LQKENI. The CDR3 covers 13 residues. The chain's CDR3 is CASSPQSDYGYTF. The CDR3 nucleotides read TGTGCCAGCTCACCTCAGTCCGACTATGGCTACACCTTC.

As concerns this clonotype: One base away lies a much larger clone, so this may be a sequencing read error. The J gene is TRBJ2-7, the V gene TRBV2; 8 positions agree with TRBD2. Germline V gene sequence: CDR1 SNHLY, CDR2 FYNNEI. CDR3 length: 19 amino acids. CDR3: CVSRPSLTGFGTRNYEQYF. CDR3 bases: TGTGTCAGCAGGCCTAGCCTAACCGGATTCGGGACTAGAAACTACGAGCAGTACTTC. The entire variable domain, with the rest obtained from reference TRBV2 and TRBJ2-7, is as follows: EPEVTQTPSHQVTQMGQEVILRCVPISNHLYFYWYRQILGQKVEFLVSFYNNEISEKSEIFDDQFSVERPDGSNFTLKIRSTKLEDSAMYFCVSRPSLTGFGTRNYEQYFGPGTRLTVT.

By frequency in the sample, this clonotype is medium-sized. The rearrangement links TRBV14 to TRBJ2-1; D uncertain. CDR3 size: 13 residues. V was trimmed by 1 base and J by 8 bases, leaving 9 bases between them. The germline gives CDR1 SGHDN, CDR2 FVKESK. DNA for the CDR3: TGTGCCAGCAGCCAAGTCTTAGGAGATGAGCAGTTCTTC. It encodes CASSQVLGDEQFF.

This clonotype is medium-sized (0.01 to 0.1%) in the sample. The chain carries TRBV6-1 and TRBJ1-6, with D hard to call. Trimming pared 6 bases from V and 9 bases from J, leaving 12 bases between. The CDR3 runs to 13 residues. Germline CDR1 MNHNS, CDR2 SASEGT. This CDR3 is CASSVLLGSPLHF. For the CDR3, the DNA is TGTGCCAGCAGCGTGCTCCTGGGTTCACCCCTCCACTTT.

The genes are TRBV6-1 and TRBJ1-2; D might be TRBD1 (5 bases). Trimming left V 5 bases short and J 2 bases short, with 18 bases between. Per germline, CDR1 MNHNS and CDR2 SASEGT. The CDR3 covers 16 residues. In nucleotides, the CDR3 is TGTGCCAGCAGTCAGAATTCCGCCGCAGGGAACTATGGCTACACCTTC. Protein sequence: CASSQNSAAGNYGYTF.

At least ten counts were recorded for this clonotype. The chain is built from TRBV20-1 and TRBJ2-2; 8 positions match TRBD1. The CDR3 has 16 amino acids. V gave up 0 bases and J gave up 5 bases; unmatched junction bases: 8. Germline V gives CDR1 DFQATT, CDR2 SNEGSKA (reference sequence). This CDR3 is CSARDPTGVATGELFF. The CDR3 DNA reads TGCAGTGCTAGAGACCCGACAGGGGTTGCGACCGGGGAGCTGTTTTTT.

This clonotype is labeled as medium-sized. The CDR3 protein is CASSLAFGDYEQYF. CDR3 nucleotides: TGTGCCAGCAGCTTAGCGTTTGGGGACTACGAGCAGTACTTC. The chain carries TRBV7-8 and TRBJ2-7; D gene uncertain. Trimming removed 0 bases from V and 3 bases from J, with 9 bases in between. From germline, CDR1 is SGHVS and CDR2 FQNEAQ. This CDR3 spans 14 amino acids.

This clonotype has ten or more counts. The chain uses TRBV11-1 and TRBJ1-1; D ambiguous. V lost 2 bases and J lost 1, with 11 bases in between. The CDR3 covers 15 residues. Germline CDR1 reads SGHAT; CDR2 reads FQDESV (reference sequence). The CDR3 DNA follows: TGTGCCAGCAGCTTAACCCGGCTGGAGAACACTGAAGCTTTCTTT. It codes for CASSLTRLENTEAFF.

By frequency in the sample, this clonotype is large. V is TRBV4-1 and J is TRBJ2-7; 9 bases map to TRBD2. J was trimmed by 4 bases and V by 0 bases; bases with no gene match: 10. This CDR3 is 17 amino acids long. The V gene's germline CDR1 is MGHRA and CDR2 YSYEKL. CDR3 region: CASSQDSLAGLKYEQYF. The DNA for the CDR3 is TGCGCCAGCAGCCAAGATTCACTAGCGGGTCTTAAATACGAGCAGTACTTC.

Turning to this clonotype: A much larger clone lies a single base off, so this may be a read error. V gene TRBV6-1 combines with J gene TRBJ2-1; no definite D call. Germline CDR1 reads MNHNS; CDR2 reads SASEGT. The V end was cut by 5 bases, the J end by 8 bases, with 22 bases between. This CDR3 has 16 amino acids. The CDR3 DNA follows: TGTGCCAGCAGTAAGGAAAGCTGGGCCGCGTGGTATGAGCAGTTCTTC. It encodes CASSKESWAAWYEQFF.

This clonotype is medium-sized (0.01 to 0.1%) by share. The CDR3 DNA sequence: TGTGCCAGCAGGTACAGATCTGGAAACACCATATATTTT. The encoded protein is CASRYRSGNTIYF. The V call is TRBV6-1, the J call TRBJ1-3; D is unresolved. CDR3 length: 13 residues. Looked up from germline, CDR1 is MNHNS and CDR2 is SASEGT. Trimming pared 6 bases from V and 1 base from J, leaving 7 bases between.

By share of the sample, this clonotype is medium-sized (0.01 to 0.1%). DNA of the CDR3: TGTGCCAGCAGCTTAGATGTCGCCTACAATGAGCAGTTCTTC. Translation: CASSLDVAYNEQFF. The rearrangement joins TRBV11-3 to TRBJ2-1, with D unclear. Germline CDR1 reads SGHNT; CDR2 reads YENEEA. V gave up 0 bases and J gave up 2 bases, with 5 bases separating them. This CDR3 spans 14 amino acids.

V usage is TRBV27 and J usage is TRBJ2-6; D is unresolved. The CDR3 sequence is 16 residues long. Germline CDR1 MNHEY, CDR2 SMNVEV (reference sequence). The germline V and J ends were trimmed by 2 bases and 0 bases, with 8 bases remaining between them. This chain's CDR3 is CASSLTPLSGANVLTF. The DNA for the CDR3 is TGTGCCAGCAGTTTAACCCCTCTCTCTGGGGCCAACGTCCTGACTTTC.

The chain couples TRBV10-1 to TRBJ2-3; TRBD2 might be the D (5 bases). The CDR3 consists of 14 residues. CDR1 is WNHNN, CDR2 SYGVQD, per germline (reference sequence). Trimming cost V 2 bases and J 4 bases, with 10 bases left between them. The DNA of the CDR3 is TGCGCCAGCAGTGAGACCGTGAGGGCAGATACGCAGTATTTT. Its translation: CASSETVRADTQYF.

By share of the sample, this clonotype is medium-sized (0.01 to 0.1%). The chain combines TRBV27 with TRBJ1-6, with 9 nucleotides matching TRBD1. The V and J ends lost 4 bases and 9 bases, in that order; junction bases with no gene match: 10. Per the germline V gene, CDR1 is MNHEY and CDR2 is SMNVEV (reference sequence). The CDR3 length is 16 residues. The CDR3 loop reads CASSYAFETGGSPLHF. CDR3 nucleotides: TGTGCCAGCAGTTATGCGTTCGAGACAGGGGGTTCACCCCTCCACTTT.